This T cell receptor beta chain was captured by sequencing in a study of graft-versus-host responses after intestinal transplantation. Overall study context: In this cohort, recipients had multivisceral, liver-intestinal, or isolated intestinal transplants.

The CDR3 extends over 15 amino acids. Germline CDR1 MNHEY, CDR2 SVGAGI. V lost 0 bases and J lost 10, with 16 bases in between. Measured with immunoSEQ multiplex PCR; TCRdb has only the in-frame clones, and not every one. In the table there are more than 13,000 clones, approximately 70% of which are singletons. Graft tissue processing released intraepithelial and lamina propria lymphocytes. Study-level findings and limits: There was an association between peak levels of circulating GvH clones and early post-transplant HvG declines. Across patients carrying graft-donor T cell macrochimerism, allografts held high graft-versus-host to host-versus-graft clonal ratios.

To note about this clone: The antigen is unknown.

The rearrangement joins TRBV6-5 to TRBJ2-1; tentative D call: TRBD2 (6 bases). The sequence was obtained from a human patient who received an intestinal transplant, so some T cells may come from the graft donor. Sequenced here: ileum tissue, sampled 700 to 800 days after intestinal transplantation. CDR3: CASSYSVSGGGEQFF. Here the CDR3 DNA reads TGTGCCAGCAGTTACTCGGTTAGCGGTGGCGGGGAGCAGTTCTTC.